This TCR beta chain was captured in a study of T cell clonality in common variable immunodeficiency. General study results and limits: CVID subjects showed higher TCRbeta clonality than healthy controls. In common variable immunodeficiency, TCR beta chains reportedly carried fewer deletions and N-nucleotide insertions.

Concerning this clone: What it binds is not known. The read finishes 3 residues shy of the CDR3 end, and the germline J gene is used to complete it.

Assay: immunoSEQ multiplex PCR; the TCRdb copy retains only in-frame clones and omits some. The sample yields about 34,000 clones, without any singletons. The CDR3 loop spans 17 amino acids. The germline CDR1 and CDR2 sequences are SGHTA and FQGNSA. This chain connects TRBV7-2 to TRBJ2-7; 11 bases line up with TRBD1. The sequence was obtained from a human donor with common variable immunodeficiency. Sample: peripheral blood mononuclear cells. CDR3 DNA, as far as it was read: TGTGCAAGTCGCTTAGCGGACAGGGGGCGTAATGTCTACGAG. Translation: CASRLADRGRNVYE. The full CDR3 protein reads CASRLADRGRNVYEQYF.